This T cell receptor (beta chain) was sequenced in a study of shared clonotypes between healthy human individuals. The CDR3 is 13 amino acids. CDR1 and CDR2 from the germline V gene are LNHDA and SQIVND (reference sequence). The V gene lost 5 bases and the J gene lost 10 bases, with 17 bases spanning the gap. For sorted subsets, 150 to 250 ng DNA per replicate equaled around 30,000 T cell genomes. Here immunoSEQ multiplex PCR was the method, and the copy in TCRdb shows in-frame clones only, minus some. The sample yields some 690,000 clones, 90% seen once. For this clone: The antigen remains undetermined.

Study-level findings and limits: Clonotypes which were not shared had lower generation probabilities than clonotypes that all four donors shared. The low donor count limited represented genetic and exposure-history diversity.

The chain carries TRBV19 and TRBJ1-1; D is possibly TRBD1 (5 bases). The sample comprised memory CD8+ T cells from PBMCs. The subset was: CD45RO+ cells pooled with CCR7-negative TemRA cells. This receptor was identified in a man younger than 30 in good health. Some clones in this sample may be carry-over from other donors' samples. The CDR3 nucleotides read TGTGCCAGTAGTGTCGGCAGGGTAGTCACAGCTTTCTTT. Translation gives CASSVGRVVTAFF.